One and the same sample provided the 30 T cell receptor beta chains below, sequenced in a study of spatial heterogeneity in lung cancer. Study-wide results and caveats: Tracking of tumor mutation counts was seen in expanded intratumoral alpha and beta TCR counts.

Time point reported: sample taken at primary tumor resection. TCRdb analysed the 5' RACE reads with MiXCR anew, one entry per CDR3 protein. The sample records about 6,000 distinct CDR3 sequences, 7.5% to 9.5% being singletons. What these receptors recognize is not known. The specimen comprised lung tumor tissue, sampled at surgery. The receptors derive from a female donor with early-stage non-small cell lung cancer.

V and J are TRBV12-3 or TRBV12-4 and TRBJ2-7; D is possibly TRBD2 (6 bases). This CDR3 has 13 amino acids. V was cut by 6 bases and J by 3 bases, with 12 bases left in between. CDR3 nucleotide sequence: TGTGCCAGCAGCCTTGTGGAGGGCTACGAGCAGTACTTC. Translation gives CASSLVEGYEQYF.

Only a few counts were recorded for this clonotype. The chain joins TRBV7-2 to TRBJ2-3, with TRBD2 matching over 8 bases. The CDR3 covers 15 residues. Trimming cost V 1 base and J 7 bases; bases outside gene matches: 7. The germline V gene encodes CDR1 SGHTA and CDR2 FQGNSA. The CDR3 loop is CASSLGAGAPNTQYF. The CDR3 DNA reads TGTGCCAGCAGCTTAGGAGCGGGGGCCCCGAATACGCAGTATTTT.

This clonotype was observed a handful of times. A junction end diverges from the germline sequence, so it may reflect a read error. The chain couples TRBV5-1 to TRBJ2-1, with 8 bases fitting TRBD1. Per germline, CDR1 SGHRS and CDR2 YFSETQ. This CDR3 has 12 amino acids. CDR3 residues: CASRGGRTGWLF. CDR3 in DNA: TGCGCCAGCAGAGGTGGGCGGACAGGGTGGCTCTTC.

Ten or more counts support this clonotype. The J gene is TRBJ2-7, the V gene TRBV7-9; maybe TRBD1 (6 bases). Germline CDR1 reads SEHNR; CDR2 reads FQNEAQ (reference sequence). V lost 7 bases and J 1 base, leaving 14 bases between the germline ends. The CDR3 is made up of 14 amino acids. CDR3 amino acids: CASTRNTGSYEQYF. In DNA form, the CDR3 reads TGTGCCAGCACCCGAAATACAGGGTCCTACGAGCAGTACTTC.

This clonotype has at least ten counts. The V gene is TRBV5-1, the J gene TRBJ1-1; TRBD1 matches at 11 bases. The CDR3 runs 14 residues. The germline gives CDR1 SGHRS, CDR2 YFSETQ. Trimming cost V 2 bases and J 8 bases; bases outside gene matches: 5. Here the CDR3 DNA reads TGCGCCAGCAGCTTCGGACAGGGGGCTGAGGAAGCTTTCTTT. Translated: CASSFGQGAEEAFF. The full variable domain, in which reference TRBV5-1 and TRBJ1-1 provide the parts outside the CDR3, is KAGVTQTPRYLIKTRGQQVTLSCSPISGHRSVSWYQQTPGQGLQFLFEYFSETQRNKGNFPGRFSGRQFSNSRSEMNVSTLELGDSALYLCASSFGQGAEEAFFGQGTRLTVV.

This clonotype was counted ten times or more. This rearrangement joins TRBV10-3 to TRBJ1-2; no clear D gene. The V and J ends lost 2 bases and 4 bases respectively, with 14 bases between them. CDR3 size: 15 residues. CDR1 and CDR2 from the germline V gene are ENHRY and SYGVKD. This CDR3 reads CAISEDVGSGYGYTF. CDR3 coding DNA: TGTGCCATCAGTGAGGATGTAGGGTCAGGCTATGGCTACACCTTC.

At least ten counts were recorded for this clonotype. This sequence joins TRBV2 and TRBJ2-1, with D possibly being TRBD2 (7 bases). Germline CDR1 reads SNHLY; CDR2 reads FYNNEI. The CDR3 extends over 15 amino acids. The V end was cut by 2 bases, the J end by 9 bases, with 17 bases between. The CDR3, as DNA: TGTGCCAGCAGTGAATTCACTTGGCGGGGGCCTGAGCAGTTCTTC. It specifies CASSEFTWRGPEQFF.

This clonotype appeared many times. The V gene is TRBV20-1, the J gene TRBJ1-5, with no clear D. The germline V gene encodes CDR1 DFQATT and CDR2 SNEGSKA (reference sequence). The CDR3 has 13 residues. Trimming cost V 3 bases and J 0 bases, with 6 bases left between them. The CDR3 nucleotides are TGCAGTGCTAGTAGGTATAGCAATCAGCCCCAGCATTTT. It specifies CSASRYSNQPQHF.

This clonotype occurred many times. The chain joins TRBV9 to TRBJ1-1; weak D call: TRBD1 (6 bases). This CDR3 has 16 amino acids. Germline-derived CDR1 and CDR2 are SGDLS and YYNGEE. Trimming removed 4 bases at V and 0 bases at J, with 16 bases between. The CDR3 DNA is TGTGCCAGCAGCCCGGGGACAAATCTCATGAACACTGAAGCTTTCTTT. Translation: CASSPGTNLMNTEAFF.

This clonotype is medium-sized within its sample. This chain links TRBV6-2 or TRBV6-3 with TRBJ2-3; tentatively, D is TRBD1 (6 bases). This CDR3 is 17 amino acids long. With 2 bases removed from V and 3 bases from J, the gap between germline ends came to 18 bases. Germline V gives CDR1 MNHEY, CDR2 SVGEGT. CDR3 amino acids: CASSYIPGTRMTDTQYF. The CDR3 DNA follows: TGTGCCAGCAGTTACATCCCCGGGACAAGGATGACAGATACGCAGTATTTT.

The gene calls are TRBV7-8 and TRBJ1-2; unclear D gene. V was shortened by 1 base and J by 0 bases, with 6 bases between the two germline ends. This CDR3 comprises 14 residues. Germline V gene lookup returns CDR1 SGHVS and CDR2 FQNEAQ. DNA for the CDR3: TGTGCCAGCAGCTTAGGACGGACTAACTATGGCTACACCTTC. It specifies CASSLGRTNYGYTF.

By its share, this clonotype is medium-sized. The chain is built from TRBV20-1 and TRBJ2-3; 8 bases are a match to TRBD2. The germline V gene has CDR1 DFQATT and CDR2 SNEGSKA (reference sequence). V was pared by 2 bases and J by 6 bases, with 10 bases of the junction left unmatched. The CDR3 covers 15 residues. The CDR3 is CSARWLAGFRDTQYF. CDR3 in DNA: TGCAGTGCTAGATGGCTAGCGGGTTTCAGGGATACGCAGTATTTT.

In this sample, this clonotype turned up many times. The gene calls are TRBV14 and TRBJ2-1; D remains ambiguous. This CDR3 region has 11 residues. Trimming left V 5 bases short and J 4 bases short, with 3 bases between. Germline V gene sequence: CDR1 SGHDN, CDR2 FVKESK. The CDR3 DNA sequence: TGTGCCAGCAGCAGGTACAATGAGCAGTTCTTC. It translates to CASSRYNEQFF.

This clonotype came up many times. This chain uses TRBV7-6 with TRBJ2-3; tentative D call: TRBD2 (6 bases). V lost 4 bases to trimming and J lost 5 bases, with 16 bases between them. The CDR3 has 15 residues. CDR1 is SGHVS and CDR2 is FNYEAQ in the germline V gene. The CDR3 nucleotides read TGTGCCAGCAGCTCCAACGGGGGTAAAGGAGATACGCAGTATTTT. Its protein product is CASSSNGGKGDTQYF.

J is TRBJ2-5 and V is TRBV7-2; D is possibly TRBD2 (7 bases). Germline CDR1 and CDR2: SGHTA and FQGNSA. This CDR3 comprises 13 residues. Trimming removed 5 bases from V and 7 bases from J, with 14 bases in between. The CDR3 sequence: CASSTQGGVTQYF. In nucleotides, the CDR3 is TGTGCCAGCAGCACCCAAGGGGGGGTGACCCAGTACTTC.

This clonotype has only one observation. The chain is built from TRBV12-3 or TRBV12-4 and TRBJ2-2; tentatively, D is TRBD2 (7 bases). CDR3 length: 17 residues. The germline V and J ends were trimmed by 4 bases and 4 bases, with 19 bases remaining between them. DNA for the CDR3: TGTGCCAGCAGTTCGATTACTAGCGAGGGGGGCACCGGGGAGCTGTTTTTT. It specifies CASSSITSEGGTGELFF.

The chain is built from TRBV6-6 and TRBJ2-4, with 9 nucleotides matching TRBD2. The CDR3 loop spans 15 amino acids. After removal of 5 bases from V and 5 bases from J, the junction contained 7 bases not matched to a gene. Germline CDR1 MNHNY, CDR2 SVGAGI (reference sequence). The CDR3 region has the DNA TGTGCCAGCAGTGAAACGAAGCGGGGGGAAAACATTCAGTACTTC. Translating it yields CASSETKRGENIQYF.

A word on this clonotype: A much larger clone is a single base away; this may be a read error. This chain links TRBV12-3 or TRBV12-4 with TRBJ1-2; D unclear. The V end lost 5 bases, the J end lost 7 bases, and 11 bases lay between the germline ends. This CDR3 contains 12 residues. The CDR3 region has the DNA TGTGCCAGCAGTCCCGGCAGGTCTGGCTACACCTTC. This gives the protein CASSPGRSGYTF.

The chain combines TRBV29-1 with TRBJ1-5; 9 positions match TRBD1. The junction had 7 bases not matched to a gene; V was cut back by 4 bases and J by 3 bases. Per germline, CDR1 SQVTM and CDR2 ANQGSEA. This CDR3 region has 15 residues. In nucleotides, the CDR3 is TGCAGCGTTGGGACCGGGACAGGGTACAATCAGCCCCAGCATTTT. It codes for CSVGTGTGYNQPQHF.

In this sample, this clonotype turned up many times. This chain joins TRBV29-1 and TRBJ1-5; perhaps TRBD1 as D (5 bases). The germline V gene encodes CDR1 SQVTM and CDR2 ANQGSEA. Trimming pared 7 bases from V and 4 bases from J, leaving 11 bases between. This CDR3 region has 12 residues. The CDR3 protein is CSAQQGNQPQHF. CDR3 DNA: TGCAGCGCACAGCAGGGAAATCAGCCCCAGCATTTT.

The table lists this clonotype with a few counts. CDR3 nucleotide sequence: TGCAGTGTCTCTCATAGGGGGGGTATGACAGATACGCAGTATTTT. Encoded protein: CSVSHRGGMTDTQYF. This chain joins TRBV20-1 and TRBJ2-3; possible D gene TRBD2, 7 bases. V lost 7 bases to trimming and J lost 3 bases, with 20 bases between them. Germline V lookup: CDR1 DFQATT, CDR2 SNEGSKA (reference sequence). The CDR3 has 15 residues.

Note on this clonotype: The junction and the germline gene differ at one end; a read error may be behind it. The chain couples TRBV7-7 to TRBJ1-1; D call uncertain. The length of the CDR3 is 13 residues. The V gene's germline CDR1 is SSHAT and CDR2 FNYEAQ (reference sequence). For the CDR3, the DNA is TGTGCTAGCAGCTTACAAGTAGACACTGAAGCTTTCTTT. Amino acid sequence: CASSLQVDTEAFF.

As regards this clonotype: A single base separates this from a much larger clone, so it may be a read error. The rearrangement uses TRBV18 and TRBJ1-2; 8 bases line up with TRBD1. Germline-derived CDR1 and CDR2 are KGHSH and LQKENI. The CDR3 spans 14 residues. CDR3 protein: CANSRAGGDDGYTF. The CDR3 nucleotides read TGTGCCAACTCAAGGGCAGGGGGCGATGATGGCTACACCTTC.

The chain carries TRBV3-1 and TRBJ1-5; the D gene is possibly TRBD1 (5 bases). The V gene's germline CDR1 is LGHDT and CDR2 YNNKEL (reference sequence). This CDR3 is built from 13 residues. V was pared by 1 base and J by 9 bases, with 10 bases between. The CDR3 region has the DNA TGTGCCAGCAGCCAAGCTCCCCAGGGGCCCCAGCATTTT. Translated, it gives CASSQAPQGPQHF.

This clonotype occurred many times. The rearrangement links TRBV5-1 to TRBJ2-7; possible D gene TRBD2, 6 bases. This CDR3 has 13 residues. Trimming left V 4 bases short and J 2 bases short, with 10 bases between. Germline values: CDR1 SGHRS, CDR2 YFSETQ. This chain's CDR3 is CASSTGLTYEQYF. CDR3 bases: TGCGCCAGCAGCACGGGACTCACCTACGAGCAGTACTTC.

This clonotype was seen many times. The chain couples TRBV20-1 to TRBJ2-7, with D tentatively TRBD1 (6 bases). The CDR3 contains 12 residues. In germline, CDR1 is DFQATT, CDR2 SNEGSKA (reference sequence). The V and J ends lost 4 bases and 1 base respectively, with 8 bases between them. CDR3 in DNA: TGCAGTGCTAACAGGGTTTCCTACGAGCAGTACTTC. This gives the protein CSANRVSYEQYF.

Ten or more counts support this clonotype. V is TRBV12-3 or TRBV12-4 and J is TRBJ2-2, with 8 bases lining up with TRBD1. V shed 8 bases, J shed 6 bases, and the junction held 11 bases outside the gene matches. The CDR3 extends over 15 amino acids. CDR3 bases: TGTGCCAGCGGCAAGACAGGGGCCGGGGCCGGGGAGCTGTTTTTT. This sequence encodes CASGKTGAGAGELFF.

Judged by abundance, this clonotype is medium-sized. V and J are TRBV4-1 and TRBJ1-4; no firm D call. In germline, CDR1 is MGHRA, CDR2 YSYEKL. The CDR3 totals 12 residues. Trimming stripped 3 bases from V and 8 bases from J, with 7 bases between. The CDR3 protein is CASSHELEKLFF. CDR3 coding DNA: TGCGCCAGCAGCCACGAGCTGGAAAAACTGTTTTTT.

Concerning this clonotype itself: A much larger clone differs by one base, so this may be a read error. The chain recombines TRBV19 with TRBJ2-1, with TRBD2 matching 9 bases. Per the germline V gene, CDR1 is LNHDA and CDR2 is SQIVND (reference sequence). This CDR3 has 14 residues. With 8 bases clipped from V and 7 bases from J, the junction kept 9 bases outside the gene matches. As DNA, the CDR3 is TGTGCCAGTGGCGCGGGGGGGCAGACGAATGAGCAGTTCTTC. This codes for CASGAGGQTNEQFF.

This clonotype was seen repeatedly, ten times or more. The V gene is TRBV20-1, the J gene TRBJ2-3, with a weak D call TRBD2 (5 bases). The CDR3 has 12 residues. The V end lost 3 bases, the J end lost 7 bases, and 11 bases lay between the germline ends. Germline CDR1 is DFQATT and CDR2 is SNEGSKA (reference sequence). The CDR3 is CSARIGVHTQYF. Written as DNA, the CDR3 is TGCAGTGCTAGGATCGGGGTACATACGCAGTATTTT.